A single sample gave rise to the 16 T cell receptor beta chains below, sequenced in a study of metastatic and nonmetastatic thyroid tumors. TCRdb called clones again from the PCR reads with MiXCR. In the table there are 70,000 or so clones, approximately 14% of which are singletons. Thyroid surgery had not been preceded by any treatment in any patient. The sequencing input was blood. The receptors were sampled from a male donor with papillary thyroid cancer or a benign thyroid nodule (not recorded which). Some clones in this sample may be carry-over from other donors' samples.

This clone appeared many times. V and J are TRBV7-9 and TRBJ2-7, with TRBD2 identical over 15 bases. From germline, CDR1 is SEHNR and CDR2 FQNEAQ (reference sequence). The J segment lost 8 bases and the V segment lost 6 bases, leaving 8 bases of the junction unmatched. The CDR3 covers 15 residues. CDR3 bases: TGTGCCAGCAGGCCTCCGGGACTAGCGGGGGGCAAGCAGTACTTC. This encodes CASRPPGLAGGKQYF.

This clone was recorded many times. The chain couples TRBV19 to TRBJ2-1; 7 bases match TRBD2. The CDR3 extends over 16 amino acids. Germline lookup yields CDR1 LNHDA and CDR2 SQIVND (reference sequence). The V gene end was trimmed by 6 bases and the J gene end by 9 bases; junction bases not matched to a gene: 17. DNA for the CDR3: TGTGCCAGTAGCCGACTCGGGGGGACTACCAATGTTGAGCAGTTCTTC. Amino acids: CASSRLGGTTNVEQFF. The full variable domain, in which reference TRBV19 and TRBJ2-1 provide the parts outside the CDR3, is DGGITQSPKYLFRKEGQNVTLSCEQNLNHDAMYWYRQDPGQGLRLIYYSQIVNDFQKGDIAEGYSVSREKKESFPLTVTSAQKNPTAFYLCASSRLGGTTNVEQFFGPGTRLTVL.

This clone was counted many times. The V and J genes are TRBV2 and TRBJ1-5; D is ambiguous. Deletions cut 4 bases from V and 3 bases from J, with 7 bases between. The CDR3 is 13 residues long. The V gene's germline CDR1 is SNHLY and CDR2 FYNNEI. CDR3 protein: CASSVGPNQPQHF. The CDR3 DNA follows: TGTGCCAGCAGTGTAGGTCCCAATCAGCCCCAGCATTTT.

With regard to this clone: An end of the junction does not agree with germline; a read error may underlie this. The chain uses TRBV9 and TRBJ1-3; 8 positions agree with TRBD1. Germline V gives CDR1 SGDLS, CDR2 YYNGEE. CDR3 length: 19 amino acids. CDR3 loop: CAISVGILEFGQGRNIIYF. CDR3 nucleotides: TGTGCCATCAGCGTAGGGATCCTGGAATTCGGACAGGGAAGAAACATCATATATTTT.

There are many counts of this clone. J is TRBJ2-2 and V is TRBV28, with TRBD2 identical over 11 bases. V shed 9 bases and J 7 bases; nucleotides not matched to a gene: 13. There are 16 residues in the CDR3. The germline V gene has CDR1 MDHEN and CDR2 SYDVKM. CDR3 sequence (DNA): TGTGCCAGAAGTAGGGTAGCGGGAGGGGTGGGCGGGGAGCTGTTTTTT. Amino acid sequence: CARSRVAGGVGGELFF.

This clone occurred many times. This chain joins TRBV20-1 and TRBJ1-2; no firm D call. The V end was cut by 7 bases, the J end by 10 bases, with 10 bases between. The length of the CDR3 is 9 residues. Looked up from germline, CDR1 is DFQATT and CDR2 is SNEGSKA (reference sequence). The CDR3 DNA is TGCAGTGTAGGATTCGACTACACCTTC. It yields the protein CSVGFDYTF.

This clone was seen at least ten times. The rearrangement links TRBV6-2 or TRBV6-3 to TRBJ1-1, with 7 bases aligning to TRBD1. CDR3 length: 13 amino acids. The ends lost 7 bases at V and 5 bases at J; junction bases unmatched: 7. The V gene's germline CDR1 is MNHEY and CDR2 SVGEGT. The CDR3 protein is CASTDREATEAFF. In DNA, the CDR3 is TGTGCCAGCACCGACAGGGAGGCGACTGAAGCTTTCTTT.

This clone was seen a few times. The chain links TRBV10-1 to TRBJ2-1; D might be TRBD2 (6 bases). This CDR3 is 15 amino acids long. Trimming pared 8 bases from V and 9 bases from J, leaving 23 bases between. Germline V gene lookup returns CDR1 WNHNN and CDR2 SYGVQD (reference sequence). The CDR3 sequence is CASVTWDWMKSEQFF. The CDR3 DNA reads as TGCGCCAGCGTAACATGGGACTGGATGAAGAGTGAGCAGTTCTTC.

Regarding this clone: This sample includes further DNA sequences coding for the same CDR3. The chain is built from TRBV18 and TRBJ2-5, with a weak D call TRBD2 (6 bases). CDR3 length: 13 residues. Trimming left V 3 bases short and J 3 bases short, with 8 bases between. Germline CDR1 reads KGHSH; CDR2 reads LQKENI. The CDR3 coding sequence is TGTGCCAGCTCACCTTGGGGGGAAGAGACCCAGTACTTC. Translating gives CASSPWGEETQYF.

On this clone: A much larger clone sits a single nucleotide away, making a read error possible. Other DNA variants within this sample encode the same CDR3. The CDR3 DNA sequence: TGTGCCAGCAGCTTAGAGGCAGGACTTAATCAGCCCCAGCATTTT. It specifies CASSLEAGLNQPQHF. The chain is built from TRBV7-9 and TRBJ1-5; D remains unclear. Trimming cost V 1 base and J 4 bases, with 11 bases left between them. Germline V lookup: CDR1 SEHNR, CDR2 FQNEAQ (reference sequence). The CDR3 length is 15 residues.

In nucleotides, the CDR3 is TGCGCCAGCAGCTTACACGGGGCCGATCAGTACTTC. It is translated as CASSLHGADQYF. The chain carries TRBV5-1 and TRBJ2-7; D may be TRBD1 or TRBD2 (5 bases each). V was trimmed by 2 bases and J by 10 bases, leaving 13 bases between them. Germline loops: CDR1 SGHRS, CDR2 YFSETQ. The CDR3 loop spans 12 amino acids.

This clone has more than one count but fewer than ten. The V call is TRBV3-1, the J call TRBJ1-1; no firm D call. V was shortened by 2 bases and J by 1 base, with 11 bases between the two germline ends. The CDR3 is 15 amino acids. Germline V lookup: CDR1 LGHDT, CDR2 YNNKEL (reference sequence). The CDR3 loop reads CASSQSAGGNTEAFF. The CDR3 bases are TGTGCCAGCAGCCAATCGGCTGGAGGGAACACTGAAGCTTTCTTT.

This clone came up many times. The chain couples TRBV5-1 to TRBJ2-3; 10 nucleotides match TRBD2. This CDR3 is built from 16 residues. Germline trimming cut 2 bases from V and 2 bases from J; bases unmatched to any gene: 5. Germline V gives CDR1 SGHRS, CDR2 YFSETQ. The CDR3, as DNA: TGCGCCAGCAGCTTAGGGACTAGCGAGTACACAGATACGCAGTATTTT. The encoded protein is CASSLGTSEYTDTQYF.

Only a few counts were recorded for this clone. The chain is built from TRBV28 and TRBJ1-5; D possibly corresponds to TRBD1 (5 bases). V lost 2 bases and J lost 0, with 20 bases in between. Per germline, CDR1 MDHEN and CDR2 SYDVKM. The CDR3 loop spans 19 amino acids. DNA for the CDR3: TGTGCCAGCAGTTTACCGGTCCCTACAGGTCCTGGTAGCAATCAGCCCCAGCATTTT. Translated, it gives CASSLPVPTGPGSNQPQHF.

The CDR3 DNA sequence: TGTGCCAGCGGTAGGTGGAACACTGAAGCTTTCTTT. It codes for CASGRWNTEAFF. The genes are TRBV27 and TRBJ1-1; no reliable D call. V lost 8 bases and J lost 1, with 8 bases in between. This CDR3 has 12 residues. Germline CDR1 MNHEY, CDR2 SMNVEV (reference sequence).

This clone was recorded at least ten times. The rearrangement joins TRBV5-1 to TRBJ2-5, with TRBD2 matching 7 bases. The germline CDR1 and CDR2 sequences are SGHRS and YFSETQ. The CDR3 spans 17 residues. V was pared by 7 bases and J by 2 bases, with 17 bases of the junction left unmatched. CDR3 residues: CASLRSSRASGQETQYF. DNA for the CDR3: TGCGCCAGCTTAAGATCCAGCCGCGCTAGCGGACAAGAGACCCAGTACTTC.